The clone carrying this T cell receptor (beta chain) has more than one count but fewer than ten. Its cognate antigen is unknown. Amplified TCR beta CDR3 regions came from RNA transcripts. HTBI primers were employed in a first-round RT-PCR of the TCR CDR3. TCRdb reprocessed the multiplex PCR reads with MiXCR, giving one entry per CDR3 protein. The table lists about 760,000 distinct CDR3 sequences, over 35% of them singletons. Germline values: CDR1 ENHRY, CDR2 SYGVKD. CDR3 length equals 13 residues. Exclusion of a patient resulted from uncontrolled infection, other autoimmune disease, pregnancy or lactation. It was less than 13 ml of fresh peripheral blood that supplied the PBMCs. These data come from a study of T cells in Graves' hyperthyroidism and ophthalmopathy. General study results and limits: Ophthalmopathy, which appeared later, was predicted by the model a median approximately six months before onset.

This chain uses TRBV10-3 with TRBJ2-7; 9 nucleotides line up with TRBD2. Near its end, the DNA agrees better with TRBJ2-1, so the J call may be wrong. The sample consisted of blood. The receptor's source is a woman aged 40 to 55 with Graves' hyperthyroidism. CDR3 sequence (DNA): TGTGCCAGCCGCGGATTAGCGGGGGAAGAGCAGTTCTTC. Protein product: CASRGLAGEEQFF.